This T cell receptor (beta chain) came from a study of cytomegalovirus exposure and HLA in healthy donors. The study, taken as a whole, reports: About 87% or about 30% of the time was how often most TCR beta V segments were productive, according to an earlier analysis.

The PCR was carried out with 60 Vbeta primers and 13 Jbeta primers. The protocol was immunoSEQ multiplex PCR, while the TCRdb copy is restricted to in-frame clones and leaves out a portion. The sample gives around 200,000 clones, 75% to 80% of which show up once; 1.5% to 2% is in the top ten. Worth noting for this clone: Its antigen remains unidentified.

This CDR3 has 16 residues. Deletions cut 6 bases from V and 1 base from J, with 16 bases between. CDR1 is LNHDA and CDR2 is SQIVND in the germline V gene (reference sequence). Sequencing used PBMCs. This TCR derives from a young man in good health and CMV-seronegative. The chain employs TRBV19 and TRBJ1-5, with D tentatively TRBD1 (6 bases). The CDR3 nucleotides are TGTGCCAGTAGAACAGGGAGAGCAAGGAGCAATCAGCCCCAGCATTTT. It is translated as CASRTGRARSNQPQHF. Complete variable domain (other parts from reference TRBV19 and TRBJ1-5): DGGITQSPKYLFRKEGQNVTLSCEQNLNHDAMYWYRQDPGQGLRLIYYSQIVNDFQKGDIAEGYSVSREKKESFPLTVTSAQKNPTAFYLCASRTGRARSNQPQHFGDGTRLSIL.